Described below is a single T cell receptor beta chain sequence and its context. The antigen is not known. These data come from a study of OX40 agonist ivuxolimab in advanced cancers. CDR1 and CDR2 (germline): MNHEY, SMNVEV (reference sequence). The CDR3 contains 14 residues. V was trimmed by 5 bases and J by 7 bases, leaving 17 bases between them. Study-level results: Normalized expansion of T-cell clones was also low for some nonresponders.

Sequencing used immunoSEQ multiplex PCR; TCRdb keeps in-frame clones, though not all of them. The repertoire has about 20,000 clones, 85% to 90% of them found once; the top ten carry about 15%. The chain combines TRBV27 with TRBJ2-5; weak D call: TRBD1 (5 bases). This specimen consisted of CD4+ or CD8+ T cells sorted from blood, obtained in a trial of the OX40 agonist ivuxolimab. The receptor's source is an adult with an advanced solid tumor such as melanoma, head and neck, liver or kidney cancer. The CDR3 loop reads CASSARATVGTQYF. The CDR3 bases are TGTGCCAGCAGTGCCAGGGCCACCGTTGGGACCCAGTACTTC.